The sequence of this TCR beta chain was determined in a study of control samples from healthy donors and cancer patients. Germline V CDR1 and CDR2: SGHVS, FNYEAQ. The CDR3 has 14 amino acids. V was pared by 2 bases and J by 0 bases, with 8 bases between. Only in-frame clones appear in the TCRdb table, and some are missing; sequencing was by immunoSEQ multiplex PCR. The sample includes roughly 200,000 clones, about nine tenths of them seen just once. The chain has TRBV7-6 and TRBJ2-7; D remains ambiguous. Sequenced sample: blood. The TCR originated in a man aged 30-40 years in good health. CDR3 sequence reads: CASSLNGRSYEQYF. The CDR3 DNA reads as TGTGCCAGCAGCTTAAACGGGCGCTCCTACGAGCAGTACTTC.